This T cell receptor (beta chain) was found in a study of blood T cell repertoires in COVID-19. As for the study in general: Acute-phase and convalescent COVID-19 samples originated in the United States, Italy and Spain. T cells, B-cell-depleted T cells, or PBMCs provided the cDNA or gDNA that served as material.

The data were produced by immunoSEQ multiplex PCR, yet TCRdb's version contains in-frame clones alone and is incomplete. The sample yields 95,000 to 100,000 clones, around 94% seen once. Germline V gene lookup returns CDR1 KGHSH and CDR2 LQKENI. The J segment lost 6 bases and the V segment lost 1 base, leaving 5 bases of the junction unmatched. The CDR3 is made up of 14 amino acids. Material: peripheral blood. The chain has TRBV18 and TRBJ1-2; 7 positions match TRBD1. This clonotype originated in a man in his forties or fifties with active COVID-19. CDR3 loop: CASSPLGTDHGYTF. Written as DNA, the CDR3 is TGTGCCAGCTCACCACTAGGGACAGACCATGGCTACACCTTC.